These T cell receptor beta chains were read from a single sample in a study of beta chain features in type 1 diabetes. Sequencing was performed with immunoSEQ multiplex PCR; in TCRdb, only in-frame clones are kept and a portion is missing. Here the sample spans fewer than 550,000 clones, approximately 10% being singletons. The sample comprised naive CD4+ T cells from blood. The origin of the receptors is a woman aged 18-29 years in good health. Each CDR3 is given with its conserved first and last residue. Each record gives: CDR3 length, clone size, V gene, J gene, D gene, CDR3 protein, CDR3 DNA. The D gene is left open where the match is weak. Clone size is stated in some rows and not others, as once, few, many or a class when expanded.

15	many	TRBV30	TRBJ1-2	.	CAWSVLRQPTYGYTF	TGTGCCTGGAGTGTACTAAGACAGCCGACTTATGGCTACACCTTC
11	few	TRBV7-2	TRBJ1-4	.	CASSPGEKLFF	TGTGCCAGCAGCCCGGGTGAAAAACTGTTTTTT
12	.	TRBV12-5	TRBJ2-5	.	CASGSPWGTQYF	TGTGCTAGTGGTTCCCCCTGGGGGACCCAGTACTTC
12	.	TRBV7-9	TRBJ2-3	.	CASSFSSDTQYF	TGTGCCAGCAGCTTTTCGTCAGATACGCAGTATTTT
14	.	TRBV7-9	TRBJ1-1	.	CASSLGEGGTEAFF	TGTGCCAGCAGCTTAGGGGAGGGAGGCACTGAAGCTTTCTTT
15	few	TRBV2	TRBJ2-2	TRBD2	CASSPGTTNTGELFF	TGTGCCAGCAGCCCCGGGACTACCAACACCGGGGAGCTGTTTTTT
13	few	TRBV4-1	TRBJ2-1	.	CASSKVWGNEQFF	TGCGCCAGCAGCAAAGTATGGGGGAATGAGCAGTTCTTC
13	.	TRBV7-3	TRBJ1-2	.	CASSLTTQDGYTF	TGTGCCAGCAGCTTAACGACGCAGGATGGCTACACCTTC
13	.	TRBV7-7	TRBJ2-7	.	CASSPVVGGEQYF	TGTGCTAGCAGCCCAGTAGTAGGGGGAGAGCAGTACTTC
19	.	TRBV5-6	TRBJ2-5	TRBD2	CASSFRTSGDRVRQETQYF	TGTGCCAGCAGCTTCCGGACTAGCGGGGACCGTGTGAGGCAAGAGACCCAGTACTTC
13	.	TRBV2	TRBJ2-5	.	CASSEQGLETQYF	TGTGCCAGCAGTGAACAAGGTTTGGAGACCCAGTACTTC
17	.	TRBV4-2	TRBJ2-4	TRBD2	CASSQVLAGSTKNIQYF	TGTGCCAGCAGCCAAGTTCTAGCGGGATCAACCAAAAACATTCAGTACTTC
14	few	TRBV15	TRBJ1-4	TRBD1	CATSLRTGNEKLFF	TGTGCCACCAGCCTCCGGACAGGGAATGAAAAACTGTTTTTT
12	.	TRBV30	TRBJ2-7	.	CAWKGRGYEQYF	TGTGCCTGGAAGGGCAGGGGATACGAGCAGTACTTC
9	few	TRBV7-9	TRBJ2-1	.	CASSSEQFF	TGTGCCAGCAGCTCGGAGCAGTTCTTC
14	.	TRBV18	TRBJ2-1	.	CASQDSLDYNEQFF	TGTGCCAGCCAGGACAGTTTGGATTACAATGAGCAGTTCTTC
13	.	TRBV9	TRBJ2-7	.	CASSVGPIYEQYF	TGTGCCAGCAGCGTAGGGCCCATTTACGAGCAGTACTTC
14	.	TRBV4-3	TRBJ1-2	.	CASSQGGGNYGYTF	TGCGCCAGCAGCCAAGGAGGAGGGAACTATGGCTACACCTTC
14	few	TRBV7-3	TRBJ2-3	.	CASSHDLTSDTQYF	TGTGCCAGCAGTCACGACTTGACATCAGATACGCAGTATTTT
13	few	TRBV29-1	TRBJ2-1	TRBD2	CAGGGTSYNEQFF	TGCGCGGGGGGCGGGACCTCCTACAATGAGCAGTTCTTC
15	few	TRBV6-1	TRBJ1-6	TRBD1	CASRLESGGNSPLHF	TGTGCCAGCAGGCTCGAATCAGGGGGAAATTCACCCCTCCACTTT
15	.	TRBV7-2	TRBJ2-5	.	CASSPYPRADTTQYF	TGTGCCAGCAGCCCCTATCCCCGGGCCGATACGACCCAGTACTTC
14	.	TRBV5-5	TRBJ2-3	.	CASSFLARTDTQYF	TGTGCCAGCAGCTTCCTAGCGAGAACAGATACGCAGTATTTT
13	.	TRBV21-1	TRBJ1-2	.	CASSKQGNYGYTF	TGTGCCAGCAGCAAACAGGGGAACTATGGCTACACCTTC
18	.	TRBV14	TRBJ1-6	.	CASSQEREPGLRNSPLHF	TGTGCCAGCAGCCAAGAAAGGGAACCGGGTCTAAGGAATTCACCCCTCCACTTT
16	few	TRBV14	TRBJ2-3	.	CASSRRGHTSTDTQYF	TGTGCCAGCAGCCGCAGGGGCCATACTAGCACAGATACGCAGTATTTT
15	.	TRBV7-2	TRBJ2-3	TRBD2	CASRPPGGGMDTQYF	TGTGCCAGCAGGCCACCTGGGGGGGGTATGGATACGCAGTATTTT
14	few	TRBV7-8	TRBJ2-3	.	CASSLRIRKDTQYF	TGTGCCAGCAGCTTAAGGATTCGGAAAGATACGCAGTATTTT
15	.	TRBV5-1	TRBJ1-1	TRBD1	CASHRGYGMNTEAFF	TGCGCCAGCCACAGGGGCTATGGGATGAACACTGAAGCTTTCTTT
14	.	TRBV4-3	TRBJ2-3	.	CASSQDQSTDTQYF	TGCGCCAGCAGCCAAGACCAGAGCACAGATACGCAGTATTTT
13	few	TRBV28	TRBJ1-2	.	CASSFGLGHGYTF	TGTGCCAGCAGTTTTGGTTTAGGGCATGGCTACACCTTC
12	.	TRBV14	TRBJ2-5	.	CASSQVMETQYF	TGTGCCAGCAGCCAAGTTATGGAGACCCAGTACTTC
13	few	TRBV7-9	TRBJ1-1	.	CASSLLSRGEAFF	TGTGCCAGCAGCTTACTGAGCCGGGGGGAAGCTTTCTTT
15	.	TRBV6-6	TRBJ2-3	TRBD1	CASSTGTGGADTQYF	TGTGCCAGCAGCACCGGGACAGGGGGCGCAGATACGCAGTATTTT
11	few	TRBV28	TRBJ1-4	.	CASMTNEKLFF	TGTGCCAGCATGACTAATGAAAAACTGTTTTTT
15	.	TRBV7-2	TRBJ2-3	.	CASSLAGSRTDTQYF	TGTGCCAGCAGCTTGGCGGGGTCGCGCACAGATACGCAGTATTTT
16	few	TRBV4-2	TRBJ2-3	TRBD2	CASSLGLAGGTDTQYF	TGTGCCAGCAGCCTTGGACTAGCGGGAGGCACAGATACGCAGTATTTT
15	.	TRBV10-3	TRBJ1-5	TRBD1	CAISDRGQGNQPQHF	TGTGCCATCAGTGATAGGGGGCAGGGCAATCAGCCCCAGCATTTT
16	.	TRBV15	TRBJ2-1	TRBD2	CATSRDGTIYLNEQFF	TGTGCCACCAGCAGGGACGGGACTATTTATTTGAATGAGCAGTTCTTC
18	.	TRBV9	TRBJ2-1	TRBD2	CASSGQTSGLSSVDEQFF	TGTGCCAGCAGCGGACAGACTAGCGGACTCTCTTCGGTGGATGAGCAGTTCTTC
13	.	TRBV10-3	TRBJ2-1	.	CAISESGSNEQFF	TGTGCCATCAGTGAGTCCGGCAGCAATGAGCAGTTCTTC
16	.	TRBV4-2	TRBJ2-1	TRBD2	CASSQEGGSGYNEQFF	TGTGCCAGCAGCCAAGAGGGAGGGTCAGGCTACAATGAGCAGTTCTTC
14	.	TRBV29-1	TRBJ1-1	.	CSVWGELMNTEAFF	TGCAGCGTTTGGGGGGAACTTATGAACACTGAAGCTTTCTTT
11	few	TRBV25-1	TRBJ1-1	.	CASGFNTEAFF	TGTGCCAGCGGCTTCAACACTGAAGCTTTCTTT
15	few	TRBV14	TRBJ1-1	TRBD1	CASSQATGIDTEAFF	TGTGCCAGCAGCCAAGCGACAGGGATTGACACTGAAGCTTTCTTT
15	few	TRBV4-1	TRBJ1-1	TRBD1	CASSDPGTVNTEAFF	TGCGCCAGCAGCGACCCCGGGACAGTGAACACTGAAGCTTTCTTT
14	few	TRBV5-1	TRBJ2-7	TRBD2	CASSLQASGGEQYF	TGCGCCAGCAGCTTGCAGGCTAGCGGAGGCGAGCAGTACTTC
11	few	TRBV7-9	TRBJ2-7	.	CASSATYEQYF	TGTGCCAGCAGCGCCACCTACGAGCAGTACTTC
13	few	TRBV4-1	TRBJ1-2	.	CASSQATRMGYTF	TGCGCCAGCAGCCAAGCTACAAGGATGGGCTACACCTTC
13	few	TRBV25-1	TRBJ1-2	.	CASSEWAGRSYTF	TGTGCCAGCAGTGAATGGGCAGGGAGGAGCTACACCTTC
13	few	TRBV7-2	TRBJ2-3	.	CASSASPGATLFF	TGTGCCAGCAGCGCTAGTCCGGGAGCAACCCTATTTTTT
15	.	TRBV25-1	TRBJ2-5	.	CASSGGGRGHGTQYF	TGTGCCAGCAGTGGCGGAGGGCGTGGTCACGGGACCCAGTACTTC
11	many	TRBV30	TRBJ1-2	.	CAWSAPGPYTF	TGTGCCTGGAGTGCGCCAGGGCCCTACACCTTC